The 22 T cell receptor beta chains in this list originate from one sample, sequenced in a study of CD8+CD57+ T cells in acquired aplastic anemia. Genomic DNA was employed as the template in profiling TCR beta VDJ and CDR3. TCRdb re-derived calls from the reads in MiXCR, one entry per CDR3 protein. In the table there are fewer than 70,000 distinct CDR3 sequences, 50% to 55% of which are singletons. The source material was sorted CD4+, CD8+, or CD8+CD57+ T cells (not recorded which) from PBMCs. These receptors came from a human donor in good health, serving as a control.

This clonotype came up a few times. This may come from a read error, since a much larger clone is one base off. Without the conserved terminal phenylalanine or tryptophan, this CDR3 likely stems from a read error. The gene calls are TRBV4-1 and TRBJ2-5, with D perhaps TRBD1 (6 bases). V lost 1 base and J 3 bases, leaving 12 bases between the germline ends. Germline V lookup: CDR1 MGHRA, CDR2 YSYEKL. The CDR3 spans 15 residues. CDR3 region: CASSQVWGPKETQYS. As DNA, the CDR3 is TGCGCCAGCAGCCAAGTGTGGGGGCCTAAAGAGACCCAGTACTCC.

The chain carries TRBV24-1 and TRBJ1-3; no reliable D call. Trimming took 8 bases from V and 0 from J, leaving 7 bases between them. Germline V gene sequence: CDR1 KGHDR, CDR2 SFDVKD. The CDR3 extends over 13 amino acids. This chain's CDR3 is CATTPHSGNTIYF. The CDR3 DNA is TGTGCCACCACACCCCACTCTGGAAACACCATATATTTT.

Remarks on this clonotype: Here the CDR3 omits its conserved ending phenylalanine or tryptophan, so a read error is the likely source. The limits of the CDR3 on the DNA are not certain, so only TCRdb's listed CDR3 is given. The J gene is TRBJ1-2, the V gene TRBV24-1. The CDR3 length is 8 residues, termini included. CDR1 and CDR2 from the germline V gene are KGHDR and SFDVKD. CDR3 residues: CATSPPAR.

Comment on this clonotype: At one of its ends the junction is not consistent with the germline gene, which may arise from a read error. The chain joins TRBV19 to TRBJ1-2; TRBD1 might be the D (5 bases). Germline lookup yields CDR1 LNHDA and CDR2 SQIVND (reference sequence). CDR3 size: 14 residues. CDR3 loop: CVSSLGRLAAGYTF. The CDR3 DNA follows: TGTGTCAGTAGCTTGGGGCGCCTAGCCGCCGGCTACACCTTC.

This clonotype showed up many times. The J gene is TRBJ2-7, the V gene TRBV4-1; D remains unclear. V was shortened by 1 base and J by 3 bases, with 16 bases between the two germline ends. The CDR3 consists of 16 residues. The germline V gene encodes CDR1 MGHRA and CDR2 YSYEKL. The CDR3 DNA reads TGCGCCAGCAGCCAAGTTCTGCGGCAGGCCAACTACGAGCAGTACTTC. Its protein is CASSQVLRQANYEQYF.

This clonotype was detected only once. This chain joins TRBV9 and TRBJ1-4, with no clear D. Trimming removed 1 base from V and 4 bases from J, with 11 bases in between. CDR1 is SGDLS and CDR2 is YYNGEE in the germline V gene. The CDR3 spans 15 residues. CDR3 DNA: TGTGCCAGCAGCGTACGGGCAGGAGATAATGAAAAACTGTTTTTT. Its protein product is CASSVRAGDNEKLFF.

This clonotype has ten or more counts. This chain connects TRBV27 to TRBJ1-5; D call uncertain. The CDR3 is 14 residues long. Germline assignment: CDR1 MNHEY and CDR2 SMNVEV (reference sequence). V was cut by 2 bases and J by 3 bases, with 8 bases left in between. This CDR3 is CASSLLGNNQPQHF. The CDR3 DNA sequence: TGTGCCAGCAGTTTACTGGGTAACAATCAGCCCCAGCATTTT.

The chain employs TRBV4-3 and TRBJ2-7; D is possibly TRBD1 or TRBD2 (7 bases each). This CDR3 has 14 amino acids. Trimming stripped 4 bases from V and 5 bases from J, with 15 bases between. The germline gives CDR1 LGHNA, CDR2 YSLEER. In nucleotides, the CDR3 is TGCGCCAGCAGCCCAGTCAGGGGGGGCCACGAGCAGTACTTC. This codes for CASSPVRGGHEQYF.

This rearrangement joins TRBV7-6 to TRBJ1-6; D may be TRBD1 (5 bases). Trimming left V 3 bases short and J 10 bases short, with 7 bases between. The CDR3 has 12 amino acids. Per germline, CDR1 SGHVS and CDR2 FNYEAQ. The chain's CDR3 is CASSFRDSPLHF. The CDR3 nucleotides read TGTGCCAGCAGCTTCAGGGACTCACCCCTCCACTTT.

A word on this clonotype: Since the CDR3 does not end with the conserved phenylalanine or tryptophan, this likely comes from a read error. The chain recombines TRBV19 with TRBJ2-2; possibly TRBD1 for D (5 bases). Trimming stripped 4 bases from V and 5 bases from J, with 11 bases between. CDR3 length: 14 amino acids. Germline loops: CDR1 LNHDA, CDR2 SQIVND (reference sequence). CDR3 loop: CASSKLGPTGELFL. The CDR3 bases are TGTGCCAGTAGTAAGCTGGGGCCGACCGGGGAGCTGTTTCTT.

This chain links TRBV12-3 or TRBV12-4 with TRBJ2-7, with 8 bases matching TRBD1. With 4 bases clipped from V and 3 bases from J, the junction kept 5 bases outside the gene matches. The CDR3 sequence is 14 residues long. CDR3 nucleotide sequence: TGTGCCAGCAGTTACAGGGGGGCCTACTACGAGCAGTACTTC. This encodes CASSYRGAYYEQYF.

There are many counts of this clonotype. V usage is TRBV27 and J usage is TRBJ2-7, with TRBD2 matching 13 bases. The germline V gene encodes CDR1 MNHEY and CDR2 SMNVEV (reference sequence). The CDR3 consists of 16 residues. The J segment lost 3 bases and the V segment lost 3 bases, leaving 5 bases of the junction unmatched. CDR3 sequence: CASSFGTSGTFYEQYF. The DNA of the CDR3 is TGTGCCAGCAGTTTTGGGACTAGCGGGACGTTCTACGAGCAGTACTTC.

The V gene is TRBV29-1, the J gene TRBJ2-7, with D perhaps TRBD1 (6 bases). Trimming removed 5 bases at V and 4 bases at J, with 21 bases between. From germline, CDR1 is SQVTM and CDR2 ANQGSEA. The CDR3 contains 15 residues. The chain's CDR3 is CSVSLDRRGGYEQYF. In DNA, the CDR3 is TGCAGCGTTTCCTTGGACAGACGAGGGGGTTACGAGCAGTACTTC.

The chain has TRBV19 and TRBJ2-5, with 8 bases that match TRBD1. The V segment lost 6 bases and the J segment 5 bases; nucleotides outside the gene matches: 8. Looked up from germline, CDR1 is LNHDA and CDR2 is SQIVND (reference sequence). There are 14 residues in the CDR3. CDR3 bases: TGTGCCAGTAGCAGGACAGGGATGAAGGAGACCCAGTACTTC. Protein product: CASSRTGMKETQYF. Based on the CDR3 plus reference TRBV19 and TRBJ2-5, the full variable domain is DGGITQSPKYLFRKEGQNVTLSCEQNLNHDAMYWYRQDPGQGLRLIYYSQIVNDFQKGDIAEGYSVSREKKESFPLTVTSAQKNPTAFYLCASSRTGMKETQYFGPGTRLLVL.

The rearrangement uses TRBV7-9 and TRBJ1-1; D is perhaps TRBD1 (6 bases). Trimming removed 5 bases from V and 4 bases from J, with 11 bases in between. Germline CDR1 SEHNR, CDR2 FQNEAQ (reference sequence). This CDR3 has 13 amino acids. In DNA form, the CDR3 reads TGTGCCAGCAGCGAAGGGGGTATCACTGAAGCTTTCTTT. Amino acid sequence: CASSEGGITEAFF.

Regarding this clonotype: At one end the junction does not follow the germline gene, possibly because of a read error. The chain combines TRBV24-1 with TRBJ2-1, with TRBD2 matching 10 bases. CDR1 is KGHDR and CDR2 is SFDVKD in the germline V gene. The CDR3 has 15 residues. The CDR3 spells CTTSGPTSGTGEQFF. The CDR3 DNA reads TGTACCACCAGTGGCCCTACTAGCGGGACGGGTGAGCAGTTCTTC.

This clonotype appeared a few times. The chain couples TRBV29-1 to TRBJ2-5; 10 bases align to TRBD2. V shed 2 bases, J shed 5 bases, and the junction held 5 bases outside the gene matches. CDR3 size: 14 residues. Per the germline V gene, CDR1 is SQVTM and CDR2 is ANQGSEA. The chain's CDR3 is CSVELAGGQETQYF. DNA for the CDR3: TGCAGCGTTGAATTAGCGGGGGGCCAGGAGACCCAGTACTTC.

V usage is TRBV29-1 and J usage is TRBJ2-7; 7 bases fit TRBD1. From germline, CDR1 is SQVTM and CDR2 ANQGSEA. Trimming took 6 bases from V and 6 from J; bases not matched to a gene: 8. The CDR3 sequence is 12 residues long. The CDR3 sequence is CSVRDRNPEQYF. The CDR3 region has the DNA TGCAGCGTCAGGGACAGAAATCCCGAGCAGTACTTC.

The chain links TRBV15 to TRBJ2-7, with D unclear. Germline assignment: CDR1 LNHNV and CDR2 YYDKDF (reference sequence). The V end lost 1 base, the J end lost 0 bases, and 7 bases lay between the germline ends. The CDR3 loop spans 14 amino acids. Written as DNA, the CDR3 is TGTGCCACCAGCAGAGGGCAGGTCTCCTACGAGCAGTACTTC. This sequence encodes CATSRGQVSYEQYF. The entire variable domain, with the rest obtained from reference TRBV15 and TRBJ2-7, is as follows: DAMVIQNPRYQVTQFGKPVTLSCSQTLNHNVMYWYQQKSSQAPKLLFHYYDKDFNNEADTPDNFQSRRPNTSFCFLDIRSPGLGDTAMYLCATSRGQVSYEQYFGPGTRLTVT.

The chain carries TRBV7-2 and TRBJ2-5; no definite D call. From germline, CDR1 is SGHTA and CDR2 FQGNSA. Trimming left V 2 bases short and J 1 base short, with 8 bases between. CDR3 size: 14 residues. CDR3 region: CASSLWNLQETQYF. In DNA, the CDR3 is TGTGCCAGCAGCTTATGGAATCTCCAAGAGACCCAGTACTTC.

For this clonotype: One end of the junction varies from germline; a read error may be responsible. The gene calls are TRBV25-1 and TRBJ1-3; perhaps TRBD1 as D (5 bases). The CDR3 is made up of 13 amino acids. CDR1 is MGHDK, CDR2 SYGVNS, per germline. Here the CDR3 DNA reads TGTGCCAGCAGTGAAGCCCCAGGGTACCCCATATATTTC. Translated, it gives CASSEAPGYPIYF.

The rearrangement links TRBV5-6 to TRBJ2-7; D possibly corresponds to TRBD1 (6 bases). V gave up 3 bases and J gave up 3 bases, with 13 bases separating them. The CDR3 sequence is 14 residues long. Germline CDR1 reads SGHDT; CDR2 reads YYEEEE. CDR3 in DNA: TGTGCCAGCAGCTCTACTTACAGGGTCTACGAGCAGTACTTC. Amino acids: CASSSTYRVYEQYF. The complete variable domain, with remaining parts taken from reference TRBV5-6 and TRBJ2-7, reads DAGVTQSPTHLIKTRGQQVTLRCSPKSGHDTVSWYQQALGQGPQFIFQYYEEEERQRGNFPDRFSGHQFPNYSSELNVNALLLGDSALYLCASSSTYRVYEQYFGPGTRLTVT.